The TCR beta chain under discussion was sequenced for a study of beta chain features in type 1 diabetes. The study, taken as a whole, reports: Among all four CD4+ subsets, Type 1 diabetes patients had TCRB CDR3s that were moderately but significantly shorter.

Sequenced material consisted of expressed TCRB transcripts (all of the isolated RNA was reverse transcribed). The assay was immunoSEQ multiplex PCR, and TCRdb's table has in-frame clones only and misses some. The sample holds 250,000 or so clones, about 14% seen once. This clone came up a few times. Its target is unknown. The CDR3 is 14 residues long. CDR1 is MNHEY and CDR2 is SVGAGI in the germline V gene. The junction had 8 bases not matched to a gene; V was cut back by 9 bases and J by 4 bases. The sequencing sample was made of naive CD4+ T cells from blood. J is TRBJ2-2 and V is TRBV6-5, with 7 bases lining up with TRBD2. The receptor comes from a man between 25 and 39 years old with type 1 diabetes. CDR3 loop: CASPWRESTGELFF. The CDR3 DNA is TGTGCCAGTCCGTGGCGGGAGAGCACCGGGGAGCTGTTTTTT.